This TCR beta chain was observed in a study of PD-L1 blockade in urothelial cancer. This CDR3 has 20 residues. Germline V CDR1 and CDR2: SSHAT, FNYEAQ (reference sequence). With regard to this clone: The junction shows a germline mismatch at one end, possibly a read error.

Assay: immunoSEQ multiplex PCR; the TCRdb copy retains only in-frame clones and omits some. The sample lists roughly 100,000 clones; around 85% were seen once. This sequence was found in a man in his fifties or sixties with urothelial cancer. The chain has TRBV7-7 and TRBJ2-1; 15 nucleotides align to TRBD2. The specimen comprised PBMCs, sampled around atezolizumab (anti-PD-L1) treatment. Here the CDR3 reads CASSPLPDGTSGGNYNEQFF. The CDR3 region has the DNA TGTGCTAGCAGCCCCCTCCCCGACGGGACTAGCGGGGGGAACTACAATGAGCAGTTCTTC.